This T cell receptor (beta chain) appears in the sequencing data of a study of cytomegalovirus exposure and HLA in healthy donors. CDR1 and CDR2 from the germline V gene are SEHNR and FQNEAQ (reference sequence). V lost 6 bases to trimming and J lost 8 bases; unmatched junction nucleotides: 8. The CDR3 extends over 14 amino acids. This clone is categorized as medium-sized (0.01 to 0.1%). PCR primers comprised 60 Vbeta and 13 Jbeta primers. Produced via immunoSEQ multiplex PCR; TCRdb's table is partial and in-frame only. The sample carries about 52,000 clones, around 70% recorded once. The sample comprised PBMCs. The V call is TRBV7-9, the J call TRBJ1-4; TRBD1 matches at 8 bases. This TCR derives from a woman aged 45-65 years in good health and CMV-seronegative. The CDR3, as DNA: TGTGCCAGCAGAGCCGGGACAGGTCGGGAAAAACTGTTTTTT. This gives the protein CASRAGTGREKLFF.